This T cell receptor beta chain was sequenced during a study of blood T cell repertoires in COVID-19. Study as a whole: Researchers got acute and convalescent COVID-19 samples from the United States, Italy and Spain.

The CDR3 loop spans 15 amino acids. CDR1 is SGHDN and CDR2 is FVKESK in the germline V gene. The germline V and J ends were trimmed by 4 bases and 1 base, with 13 bases remaining between them. Some clones are missing from TCRdb's copy, which holds only in-frame ones; the method was immunoSEQ multiplex PCR. Of 230,000 or so clones listed, around 84% are singletons. This receptor was taken from a man aged 30 to 45 with active or convalescent COVID-19. The chain links TRBV14 to TRBJ1-1; TRBD1 might be the D (6 bases). What was sequenced was peripheral blood. CDR3 amino acids: CASSPSGTQNTEAFF. DNA of the CDR3: TGTGCCAGCAGCCCCTCCGGGACACAGAACACTGAAGCTTTCTTT.